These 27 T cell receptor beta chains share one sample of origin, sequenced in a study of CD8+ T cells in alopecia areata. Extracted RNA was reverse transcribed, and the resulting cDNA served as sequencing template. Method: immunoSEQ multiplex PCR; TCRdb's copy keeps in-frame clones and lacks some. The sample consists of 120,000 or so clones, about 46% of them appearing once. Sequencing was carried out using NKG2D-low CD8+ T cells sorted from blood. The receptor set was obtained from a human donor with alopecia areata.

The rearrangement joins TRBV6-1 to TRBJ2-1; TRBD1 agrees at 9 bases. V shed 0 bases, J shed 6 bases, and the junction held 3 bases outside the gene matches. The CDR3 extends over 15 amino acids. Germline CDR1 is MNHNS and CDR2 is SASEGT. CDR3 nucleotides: TGTGCCAGCAGTGAAGCGGAGACAGGGGGCAATGAGCAGTTCTTC. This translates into CASSEAETGGNEQFF.

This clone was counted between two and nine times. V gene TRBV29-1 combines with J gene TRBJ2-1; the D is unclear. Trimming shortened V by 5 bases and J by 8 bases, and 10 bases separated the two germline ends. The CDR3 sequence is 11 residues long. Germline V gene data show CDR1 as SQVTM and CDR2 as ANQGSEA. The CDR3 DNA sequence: TGCAGCGTTCTCATAGTCCATGAGCAGTTCTTC. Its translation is CSVLIVHEQFF.

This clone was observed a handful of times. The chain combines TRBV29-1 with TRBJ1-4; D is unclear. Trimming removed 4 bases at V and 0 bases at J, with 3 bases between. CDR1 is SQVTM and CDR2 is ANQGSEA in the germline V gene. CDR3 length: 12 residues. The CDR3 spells CSVVTTNEKLFF. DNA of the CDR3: TGCAGCGTTGTGACAACTAATGAAAAACTGTTTTTT.

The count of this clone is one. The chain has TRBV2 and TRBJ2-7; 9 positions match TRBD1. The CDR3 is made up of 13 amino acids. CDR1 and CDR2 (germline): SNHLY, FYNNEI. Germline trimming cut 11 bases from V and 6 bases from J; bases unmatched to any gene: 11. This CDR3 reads CAGRGQGAVEQYF. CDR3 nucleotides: TGTGCCGGGCGGGGACAGGGCGCCGTCGAGCAGTACTTC.

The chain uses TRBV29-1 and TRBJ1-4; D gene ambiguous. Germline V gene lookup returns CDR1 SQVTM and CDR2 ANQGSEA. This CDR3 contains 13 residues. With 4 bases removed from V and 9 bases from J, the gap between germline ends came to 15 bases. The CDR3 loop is CSVGAGAGQKLFF. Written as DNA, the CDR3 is TGCAGCGTTGGGGCTGGAGCGGGTCAAAAACTGTTTTTT.

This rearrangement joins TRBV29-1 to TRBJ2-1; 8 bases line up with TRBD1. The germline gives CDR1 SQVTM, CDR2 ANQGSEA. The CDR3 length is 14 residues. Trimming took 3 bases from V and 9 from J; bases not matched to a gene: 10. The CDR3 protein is CSVDGQGRTGEQFF. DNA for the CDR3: TGCAGCGTTGATGGACAGGGAAGGACGGGTGAGCAGTTCTTC.

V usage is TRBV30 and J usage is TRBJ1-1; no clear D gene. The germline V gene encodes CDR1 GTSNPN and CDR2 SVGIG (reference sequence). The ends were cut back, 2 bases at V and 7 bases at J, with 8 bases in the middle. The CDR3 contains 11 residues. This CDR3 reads CAWSTTYEAFF. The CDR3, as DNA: TGTGCCTGGAGTACCACATATGAAGCTTTCTTT.

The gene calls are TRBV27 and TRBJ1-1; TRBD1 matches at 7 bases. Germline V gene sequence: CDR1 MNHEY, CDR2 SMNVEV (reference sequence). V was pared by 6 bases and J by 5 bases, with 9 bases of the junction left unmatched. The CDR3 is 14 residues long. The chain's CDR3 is CASRGDSRLTEAFF. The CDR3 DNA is TGTGCCAGCAGGGGGGACAGCCGGTTAACTGAAGCTTTCTTT.

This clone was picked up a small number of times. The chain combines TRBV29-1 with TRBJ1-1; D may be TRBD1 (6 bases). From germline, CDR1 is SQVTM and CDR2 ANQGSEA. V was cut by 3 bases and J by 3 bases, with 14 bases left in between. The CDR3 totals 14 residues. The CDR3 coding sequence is TGCAGCGTTGAGGGGGGGCGAGGGTACACTGAAGCTTTCTTT. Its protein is CSVEGGRGYTEAFF.

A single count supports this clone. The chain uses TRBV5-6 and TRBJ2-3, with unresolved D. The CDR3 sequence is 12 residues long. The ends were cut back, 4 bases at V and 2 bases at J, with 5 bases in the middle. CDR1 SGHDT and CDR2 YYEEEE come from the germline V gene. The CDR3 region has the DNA TGTGCCAGCAGCCACTACACAGATACGCAGTATTTT. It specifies CASSHYTDTQYF. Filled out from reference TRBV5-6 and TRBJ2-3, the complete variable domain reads DAGVTQSPTHLIKTRGQQVTLRCSPKSGHDTVSWYQQALGQGPQFIFQYYEEEERQRGNFPDRFSGHQFPNYSSELNVNALLLGDSALYLCASSHYTDTQYFGPGTRLTVL.

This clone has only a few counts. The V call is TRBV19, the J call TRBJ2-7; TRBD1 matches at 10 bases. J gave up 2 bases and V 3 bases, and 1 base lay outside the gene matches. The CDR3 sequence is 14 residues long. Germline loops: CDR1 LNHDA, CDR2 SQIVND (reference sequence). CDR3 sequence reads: CASSMGTGAYEQYF. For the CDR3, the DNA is TGTGCCAGTAGTATGGGGACAGGGGCCTACGAGCAGTACTTC.

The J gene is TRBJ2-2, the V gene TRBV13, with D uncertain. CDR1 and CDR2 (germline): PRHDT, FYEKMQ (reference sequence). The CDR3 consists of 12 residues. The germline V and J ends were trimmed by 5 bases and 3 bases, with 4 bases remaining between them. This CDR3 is CASSPYTGELFF. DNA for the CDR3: TGTGCCAGCAGCCCCTACACCGGGGAGCTGTTTTTT. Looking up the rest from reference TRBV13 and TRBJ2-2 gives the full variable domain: AAGVIQSPRHLIKEKRETATLKCYPIPRHDTVYWYQQGPGQDPQFLISFYEKMQSDKGSIPDRFSAQQFSDYHSELNMSSLELGDSALYFCASSPYTGELFFGEGSRLTVL.

For the CDR3, the DNA is TGTGCCTGGAGGAAGAGCTCGTACGAGCAGTACTTC. Its translation: CAWRKSSYEQYF. The chain couples TRBV30 to TRBJ2-7; no clear D. Germline CDR1 reads GTSNPN; CDR2 reads SVGIG (reference sequence). The CDR3 covers 12 residues. V lost 3 bases and J 4 bases, leaving 10 bases between the germline ends.

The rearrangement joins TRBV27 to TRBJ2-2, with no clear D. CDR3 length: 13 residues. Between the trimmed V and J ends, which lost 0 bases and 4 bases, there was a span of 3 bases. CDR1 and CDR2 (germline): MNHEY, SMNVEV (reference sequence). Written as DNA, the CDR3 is TGTGCCAGCAGTTTATCCCCCACCGGGGAGCTGTTTTTT. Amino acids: CASSLSPTGELFF.

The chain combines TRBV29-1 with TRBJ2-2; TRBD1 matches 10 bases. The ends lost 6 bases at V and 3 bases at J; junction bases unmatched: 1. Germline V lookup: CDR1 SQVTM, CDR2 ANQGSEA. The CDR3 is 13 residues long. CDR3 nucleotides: TGCAGCGTCGGGACAGGGGACACCGGGGAGCTGTTTTTT. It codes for CSVGTGDTGELFF.

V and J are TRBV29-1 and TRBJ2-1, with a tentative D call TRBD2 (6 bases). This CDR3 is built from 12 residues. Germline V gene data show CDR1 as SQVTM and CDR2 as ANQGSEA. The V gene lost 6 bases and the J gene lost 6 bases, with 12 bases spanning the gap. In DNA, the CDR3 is TGCAGCGTCGACGACGGGGGCAATGAGCAGTTCTTC. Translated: CSVDDGGNEQFF.

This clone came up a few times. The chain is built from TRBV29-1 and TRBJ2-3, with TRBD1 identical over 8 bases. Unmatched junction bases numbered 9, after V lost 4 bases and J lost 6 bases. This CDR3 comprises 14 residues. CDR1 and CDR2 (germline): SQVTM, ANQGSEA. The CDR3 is CSVANPDRADTQYF. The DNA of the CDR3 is TGCAGCGTTGCTAACCCGGACAGGGCCGATACGCAGTATTTT.

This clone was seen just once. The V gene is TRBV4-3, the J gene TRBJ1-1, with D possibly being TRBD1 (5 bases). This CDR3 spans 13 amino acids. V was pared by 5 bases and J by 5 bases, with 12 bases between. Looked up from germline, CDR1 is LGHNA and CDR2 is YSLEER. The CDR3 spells CASSMGRETEAFF. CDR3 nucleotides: TGCGCCAGCAGCATGGGGCGCGAGACTGAAGCTTTCTTT.

The CDR3 sequence: CSLRGEDTGELFF. The CDR3 bases are TGCAGCCTCAGGGGGGAGGACACCGGGGAGCTGTTTTTT. V and J are TRBV29-1 and TRBJ1-3; weak D call: TRBD1 (7 bases). The end of the DNA fits TRBJ2-2 better, so the J call may be wrong. CDR1 SQVTM and CDR2 ANQGSEA come from the germline V gene. CDR3 size: 13 residues.

CDR3 protein: CASRSAGVADTQYF. DNA of the CDR3: TGCGCCAGCAGGTCAGCGGGGGTGGCAGATACGCAGTATTTT. The gene calls are TRBV5-1 and TRBJ2-3; 8 bases agree with TRBD2. Trimming at V came to 5 bases and at J to 4 bases, leaving 6 bases not matched to a gene. CDR3 length: 14 amino acids. In germline, CDR1 is SGHRS, CDR2 YFSETQ.

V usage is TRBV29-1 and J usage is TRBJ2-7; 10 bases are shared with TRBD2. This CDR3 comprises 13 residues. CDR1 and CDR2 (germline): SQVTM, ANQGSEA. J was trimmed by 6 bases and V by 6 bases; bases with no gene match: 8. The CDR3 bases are TGCAGCGTACATCCTAGCGGGAGCATCGAGCAGTACTTC. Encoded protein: CSVHPSGSIEQYF.

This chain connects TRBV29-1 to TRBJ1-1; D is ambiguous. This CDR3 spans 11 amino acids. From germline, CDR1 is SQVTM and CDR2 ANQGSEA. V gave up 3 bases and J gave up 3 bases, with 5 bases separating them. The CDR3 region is CSVESYTEAFF. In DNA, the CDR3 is TGCAGCGTTGAGAGCTACACTGAAGCTTTCTTT.

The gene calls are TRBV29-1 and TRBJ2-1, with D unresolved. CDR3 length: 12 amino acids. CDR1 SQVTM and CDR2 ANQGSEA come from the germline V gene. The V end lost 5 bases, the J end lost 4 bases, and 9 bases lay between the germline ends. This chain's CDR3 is CSVLDPYNEQFF. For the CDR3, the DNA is TGCAGCGTTCTCGACCCTTACAATGAGCAGTTCTTC.

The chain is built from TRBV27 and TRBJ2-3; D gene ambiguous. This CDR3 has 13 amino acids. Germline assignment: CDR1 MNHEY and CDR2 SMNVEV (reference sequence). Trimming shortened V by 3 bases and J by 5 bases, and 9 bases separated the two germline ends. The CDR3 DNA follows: TGTGCCAGCAGTTTGATCTACGGAGATACGCAGTATTTT. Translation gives CASSLIYGDTQYF.

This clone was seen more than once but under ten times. CDR3 DNA: TGCAGCGTTGAAGGGGAAGGAGACACAGATACGCAGTATTTT. This codes for CSVEGEGDTDTQYF. This chain joins TRBV29-1 and TRBJ2-3; D is undetermined. V lost 1 base, J lost 2 bases, and 10 bases lay in between. CDR3 size: 14 residues. The V gene's germline CDR1 is SQVTM and CDR2 ANQGSEA.

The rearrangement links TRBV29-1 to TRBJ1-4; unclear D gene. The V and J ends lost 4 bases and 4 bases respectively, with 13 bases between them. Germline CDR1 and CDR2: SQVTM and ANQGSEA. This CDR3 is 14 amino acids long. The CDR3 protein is CSVVSRGDNEKLFF. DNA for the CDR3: TGCAGCGTTGTGAGTCGCGGGGATAATGAAAAACTGTTTTTT. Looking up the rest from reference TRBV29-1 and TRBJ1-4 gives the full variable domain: SAVISQKPSRDICQRGTSLTIQCQVDSQVTMMFWYRQQPGQSLTLIATANQGSEATYESGFVIDKFPISRPNLTFSTLTVSNMSPEDSSIYLCSVVSRGDNEKLFFGSGTQLSVL.

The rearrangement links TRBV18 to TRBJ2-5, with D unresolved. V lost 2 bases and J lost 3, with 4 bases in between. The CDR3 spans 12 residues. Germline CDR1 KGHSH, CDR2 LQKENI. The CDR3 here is CASSPIEETQYF. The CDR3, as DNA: TGTGCCAGCTCACCAATCGAAGAGACCCAGTACTTC.